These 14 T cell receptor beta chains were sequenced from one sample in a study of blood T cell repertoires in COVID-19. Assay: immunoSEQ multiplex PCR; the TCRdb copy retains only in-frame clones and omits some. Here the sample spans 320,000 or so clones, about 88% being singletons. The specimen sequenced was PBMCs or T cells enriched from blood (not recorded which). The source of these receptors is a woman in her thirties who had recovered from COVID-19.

CDR3 residues: CASSEGHTYGYTF. CDR3 sequence (DNA): TGTGCCAGCAGCGAGGGACACACATATGGCTACACCTTC. The V and J genes are TRBV3-1 (or the pseudogene TRBV3-2) and TRBJ1-2, with TRBD1 as a possible D gene (6 bases). CDR3 size: 13 residues. Per the germline V gene, CDR1 is LGHDT and CDR2 is YNNKEL (reference sequence). V was trimmed by 5 bases and J by 5 bases, leaving 12 bases between them.

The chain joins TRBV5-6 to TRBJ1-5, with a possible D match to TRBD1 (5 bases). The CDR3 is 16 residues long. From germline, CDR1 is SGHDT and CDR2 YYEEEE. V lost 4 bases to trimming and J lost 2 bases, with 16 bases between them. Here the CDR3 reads CASSLGAGVRNQPQHF. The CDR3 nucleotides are TGTGCCAGCAGCCTTGGGGCAGGAGTCCGCAATCAGCCCCAGCATTTT. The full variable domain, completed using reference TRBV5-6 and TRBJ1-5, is DAGVTQSPTHLIKTRGQQVTLRCSPKSGHDTVSWYQQALGQGPQFIFQYYEEEERQRGNFPDRFSGHQFPNYSSELNVNALLLGDSALYLCASSLGAGVRNQPQHFGDGTRLSIL.

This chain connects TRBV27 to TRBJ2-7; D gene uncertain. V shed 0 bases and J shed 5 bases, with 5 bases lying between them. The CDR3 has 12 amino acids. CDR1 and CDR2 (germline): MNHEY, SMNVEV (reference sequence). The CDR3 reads CASSLSGNEQYF. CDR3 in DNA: TGTGCCAGCAGTTTATCGGGCAACGAGCAGTACTTC.

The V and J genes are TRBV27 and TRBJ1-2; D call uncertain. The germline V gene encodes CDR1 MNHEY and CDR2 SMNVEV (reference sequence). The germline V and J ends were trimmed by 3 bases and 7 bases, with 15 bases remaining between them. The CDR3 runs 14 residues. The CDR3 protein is CASSFREESGGYTF. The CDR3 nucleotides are TGTGCCAGCAGTTTTAGAGAGGAGTCGGGTGGCTACACCTTC.

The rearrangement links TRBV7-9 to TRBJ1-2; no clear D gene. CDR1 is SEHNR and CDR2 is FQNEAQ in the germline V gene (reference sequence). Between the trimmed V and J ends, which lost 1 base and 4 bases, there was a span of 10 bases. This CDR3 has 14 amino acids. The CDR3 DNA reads TGTGCCAGCAGCTTAGTTGTACAGCCCTATGGCTACACCTTC. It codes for CASSLVVQPYGYTF.

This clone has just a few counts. The CDR3 DNA follows: TGTGCCAGCAGTTGGGCCGGCGGGGGGCTGAACACTGAAGCTTTCTTT. Its translation is CASSWAGGGLNTEAFF. This chain joins TRBV6-2 or TRBV6-3 and TRBJ1-1; TRBD1 is a possible D gene (6 bases). The V gene's germline CDR1 is MNHEY and CDR2 SVGEGT. The CDR3 loop spans 16 amino acids. V was shortened by 4 bases and J by 0 bases, with 15 bases between the two germline ends.

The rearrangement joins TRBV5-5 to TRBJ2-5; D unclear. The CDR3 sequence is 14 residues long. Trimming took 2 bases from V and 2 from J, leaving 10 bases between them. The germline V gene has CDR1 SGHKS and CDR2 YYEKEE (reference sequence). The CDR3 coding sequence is TGTGCCAGCAGCTTCTCTCCACTGCAAGAGACCCAGTACTTC. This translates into CASSFSPLQETQYF.

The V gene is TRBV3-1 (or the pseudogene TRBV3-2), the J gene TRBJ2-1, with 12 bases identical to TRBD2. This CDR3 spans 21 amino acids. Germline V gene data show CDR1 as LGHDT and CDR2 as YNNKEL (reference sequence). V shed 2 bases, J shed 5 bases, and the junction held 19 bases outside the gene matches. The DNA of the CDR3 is TGTGCCAGCAGCCAAAAAAGGGGCCTGACTAGCGGGGGAGCCGGGGACAATGAGCAGTTCTTC. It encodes CASSQKRGLTSGGAGDNEQFF.

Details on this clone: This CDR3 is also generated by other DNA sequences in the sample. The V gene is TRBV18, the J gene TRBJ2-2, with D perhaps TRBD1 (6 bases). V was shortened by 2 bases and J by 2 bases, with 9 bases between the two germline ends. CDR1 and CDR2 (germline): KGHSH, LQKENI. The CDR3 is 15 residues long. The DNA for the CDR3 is TGTGCCAGCTCACCAAGACAGGCCAACACCGGGGAGCTGTTTTTT. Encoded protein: CASSPRQANTGELFF.

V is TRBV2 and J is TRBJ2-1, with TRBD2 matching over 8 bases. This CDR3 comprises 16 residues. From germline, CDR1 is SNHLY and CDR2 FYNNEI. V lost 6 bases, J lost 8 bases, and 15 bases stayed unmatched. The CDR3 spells CASRLPGTRSGDEQFF. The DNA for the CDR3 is TGTGCCAGCAGGCTTCCCGGGACTAGATCCGGGGATGAGCAGTTCTTC.

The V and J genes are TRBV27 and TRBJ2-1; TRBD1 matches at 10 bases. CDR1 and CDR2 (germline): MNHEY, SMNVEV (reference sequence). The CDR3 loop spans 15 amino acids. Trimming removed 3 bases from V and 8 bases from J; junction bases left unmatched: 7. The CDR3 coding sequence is TGTGCCAGCAGTTTCGAGACAGGGGGCTTCGATGAGCAGTTCTTC. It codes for CASSFETGGFDEQFF.

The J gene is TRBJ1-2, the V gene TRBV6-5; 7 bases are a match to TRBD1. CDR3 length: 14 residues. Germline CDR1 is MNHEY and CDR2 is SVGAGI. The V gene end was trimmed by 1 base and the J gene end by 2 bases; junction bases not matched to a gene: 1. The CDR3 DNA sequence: TGTGCCAGCAGTTACTTACAGGGGAACTATGGCTACACCTTC. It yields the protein CASSYLQGNYGYTF.

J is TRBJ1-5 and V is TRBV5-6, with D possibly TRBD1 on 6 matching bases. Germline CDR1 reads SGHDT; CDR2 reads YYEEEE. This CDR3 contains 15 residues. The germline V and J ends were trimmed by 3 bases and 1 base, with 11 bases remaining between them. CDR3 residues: CASSSQGNSNQPQHF. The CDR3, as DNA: TGTGCCAGCAGCTCTCAGGGGAACAGCAATCAGCCCCAGCATTTT.

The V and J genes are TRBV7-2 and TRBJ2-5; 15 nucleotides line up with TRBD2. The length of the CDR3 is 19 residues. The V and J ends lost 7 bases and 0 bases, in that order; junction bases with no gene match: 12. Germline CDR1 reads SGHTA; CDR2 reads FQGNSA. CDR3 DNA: TGTGCCAGCAAAAGGTCCCCGGGACTAGCGGGGGGCGACCAAGAGACCCAGTACTTC. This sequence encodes CASKRSPGLAGGDQETQYF.